Many counts were recorded for the clone carrying this T cell receptor (beta chain). Its antigen is currently unknown. This sample stems from a study of T cell repertoires in cytomegalovirus infection. On the study more broadly: Public TCR beta signatures provided an indication of both CMV infection and a matching HLA type.

MiXCR, applied by TCRdb to the reads, yields one record per CDR3 protein. The sample has approximately 500,000 distinct CDR3 sequences, around 10% seen once. The junction had 11 bases not matched to a gene; V was cut back by 5 bases and J by 7 bases. This CDR3 contains 16 residues. CDR1 SGHTA and CDR2 FQGTGA come from the germline V gene. Findings and caveats of the study: Ex vivo responses were dominated by HLA-C-restricted CMV-specific TCR beta clonotypes. The study identified carriers of CMV plus the relevant HLA from cumulative public TCR beta family frequency.

V usage is TRBV7-3 and J usage is TRBJ1-5; 10 bases agree with TRBD1. The origin of this receptor is a human donor in good health (CMV status not recorded). Some clones in this sample may be carry-over from other donors' samples. Specimen: PBMCs. The CDR3 spells CASSPTPGQGKQPQHF. The CDR3, as DNA: TGTGCCAGCAGCCCTACCCCGGGACAGGGGAAACAGCCCCAGCATTTT.